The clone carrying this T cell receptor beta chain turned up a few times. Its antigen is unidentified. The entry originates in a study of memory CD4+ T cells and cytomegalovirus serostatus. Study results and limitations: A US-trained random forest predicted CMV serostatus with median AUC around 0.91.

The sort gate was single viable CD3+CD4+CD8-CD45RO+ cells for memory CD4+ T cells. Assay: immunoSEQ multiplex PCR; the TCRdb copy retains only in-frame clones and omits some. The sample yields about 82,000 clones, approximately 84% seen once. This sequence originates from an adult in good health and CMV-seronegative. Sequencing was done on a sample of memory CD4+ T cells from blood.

The CDR3 loop reads CASSSWTGGNTEAFF. The CDR3 nucleotides read TGTGCCAGCAGCTCTTGGACAGGCGGGAACACTGAAGCTTTCTTT. The gene calls are TRBV11-2 and TRBJ1-1; 7 bases are a match to TRBD1. The ends lost 4 bases at V and 1 base at J; junction bases unmatched: 6. Germline CDR1 and CDR2: SGHAT and FQNNGV. The CDR3 spans 15 residues. Full variable domain (rest looked up from reference TRBV11-2 and TRBJ1-1): EAGVAQSPRYKIIEKRQSVAFWCNPISGHATLYWYQQILGQGPKLLIQFQNNGVVDDSQLPKDRFSAERLKGVDSTLKIQPAKLEDSAVYLCASSSWTGGNTEAFFGQGTRLTVV.